This TCR beta chain comes out of a study of blood T cell repertoires in COVID-19. Study-level background: From the United States, Italy and Spain came samples of acute and convalescent COVID-19. From T cells, B-cell-depleted T cells, or PBMCs came the material, which was cDNA or gDNA.

Authors' data handling: Amplification from reference gene primers served as the basis for estimated nucleated cell counts. Repertoires were generated with immunoSEQ multiplex PCR, while TCRdb's copy carries only in-frame clones and drops some. V and J calls and clone size are given by that table; D and trimming were obtained from the DNA. Counted here are about 150,000 clones, about four fifths occurring once; the ten biggest clones make up 8% to 9%. The V and J ends lost 2 bases and 6 bases, in that order; junction bases with no gene match: 7. CDR3 length equals 14 residues. Sequencing was performed on peripheral blood. The chain uses TRBV5-3 and TRBJ2-7; 8 bases map to TRBD1. TRBV5-3 counts as an open reading frame of uncertain function. The origin of this receptor is a human donor with acute or convalescent COVID-19. The donor label of this sample is uncertain. The CDR3 DNA reads TGTGCCAGAAGCTTCGACAGGGGCCTACGCGAGCAGTACTTC. This codes for CARSFDRGLREQYF.